The 32 T cell receptor beta chains given below trace back to one sample, sequenced in a study of blood T cells in healthy people across ages. Next came a second PCR, run for roughly 6 to 11 cycles, which used a sample-barcoded 5' primer along with a J-beta primer mix. TCRdb passed the 5' RACE reads through MiXCR, listing each CDR3 protein once. Among hundreds of thousands of distinct CDR3 sequences listed, about a third were seen once. Sample: blood. The origin of the receptors is a woman of 80 years or more in good health.

A few counts support this clonotype. V and J are TRBV6-5 and TRBJ2-2; tentatively, D is TRBD1 or TRBD2 (6 bases each). V lost 2 bases and J lost 0, with 16 bases in between. CDR3 length: 18 residues. Germline V CDR1 and CDR2: MNHEY, SVGAGI. CDR3 sequence: CASSYGGPSASNTGELFF. The CDR3 DNA sequence: TGTGCCAGCAGTTACGGGGGGCCCTCGGCCTCGAACACCGGGGAGCTGTTTTTT.

This clonotype was detected many times. The genes are TRBV11-2 and TRBJ1-1, with D perhaps matching TRBD1 (6 bases). Germline V gene data show CDR1 as SGHAT and CDR2 as FQNNGV. Trimming cost V 0 bases and J 5 bases, with 31 bases left between them. The CDR3 sequence is 21 residues long. CDR3 coding DNA: TGTGCCAGCAGCTTAGACGCGTGGCTGGACGCCAGGGGATCCCCGAAGACTGAAGCTTTCTTT. As protein: CASSLDAWLDARGSPKTEAFF. The complete variable domain, with remaining parts taken from reference TRBV11-2 and TRBJ1-1, reads EAGVAQSPRYKIIEKRQSVAFWCNPISGHATLYWYQQILGQGPKLLIQFQNNGVVDDSQLPKDRFSAERLKGVDSTLKIQPAKLEDSAVYLCASSLDAWLDARGSPKTEAFFGQGTRLTVV.

This chain links TRBV2 with TRBJ2-3; no clear D gene. V gave up 3 bases and J gave up 6 bases, with 13 bases separating them. CDR1 is SNHLY, CDR2 FYNNEI, per germline. The CDR3 spans 14 residues. The DNA of the CDR3 is TGTGCCAGCAGTGACAAGTCCCGGACGGATACGCAGTATTTT. This gives the protein CASSDKSRTDTQYF.

In this sample, this clonotype turned up many times. V is TRBV2 and J is TRBJ2-7; D is unclear. The CDR3 length is 13 residues. Germline lookup yields CDR1 SNHLY and CDR2 FYNNEI. V gave up 3 bases and J gave up 0 bases, with 6 bases separating them. The CDR3 nucleotides are TGTGCCAGCAGTGAGAACACCTCCTACGAGCAGTACTTC. Translation gives CASSENTSYEQYF.

CDR3 sequence reads: CASSEHRDSAEAFF. As DNA, the CDR3 is TGTGCCAGCAGTGAACACAGGGATAGTGCTGAAGCTTTCTTT. J is TRBJ1-1 and V is TRBV25-1; perhaps TRBD1 as D (6 bases). The CDR3 extends over 14 amino acids. The ends were cut back, 2 bases at V and 6 bases at J, with 13 bases in the middle. The germline V gene encodes CDR1 MGHDK and CDR2 SYGVNS.

This clonotype was found many times. V usage is TRBV20-1 and J usage is TRBJ2-7, with D perhaps TRBD2 (6 bases). The V and J ends lost 2 bases and 6 bases respectively, with 14 bases between them. The CDR3 covers 13 residues. Germline CDR1 DFQATT, CDR2 SNEGSKA (reference sequence). The CDR3 protein is CSARSSGESEQYF. CDR3 coding DNA: TGCAGTGCTAGATCCTCGGGGGAGTCCGAGCAGTACTTC.

Regarding this clonotype: The junction departs from germline at one end; a sequencing error may be responsible. V usage is TRBV9 and J usage is TRBJ1-6, with D unclear. Germline V gene sequence: CDR1 SGDLS, CDR2 YYNGEE. This CDR3 is built from 13 residues. CDR3 protein: CASSVEPNTPPHF. The CDR3 DNA reads as TGTGCCAGCAGCGTAGAACCGAATACACCCCCCCACTTT.

Remarks on this clonotype: Germline and junction disagree at one end, which may indicate a read error. The V and J genes are TRBV7-9 and TRBJ1-2, with a possible D match to TRBD1 (5 bases). In germline, CDR1 is SEHNR, CDR2 FQNEAQ (reference sequence). The CDR3 has 12 residues. CDR3 in DNA: TGTGCCAGCAGCCTTCCGGCAGGGACGAAACCCTTC. Translated: CASSLPAGTKPF.

On this clonotype itself: One junction end disagrees with the germline gene, perhaps due to a read error. V usage is TRBV12-3 or TRBV12-4 and J usage is TRBJ2-2; 9 nucleotides match TRBD1. The CDR3 consists of 17 residues. The DNA for the CDR3 is TGTGCCAGCAGGTCGCAGTCGGGGACAGGGACCACCGGGGGGCTGTTTTTT. This codes for CASRSQSGTGTTGGLFF.

The chain links TRBV7-9 to TRBJ1-2; no clear D. Germline CDR1 SEHNR, CDR2 FQNEAQ (reference sequence). V was cut by 0 bases and J by 4 bases, with 12 bases left in between. CDR3 length equals 15 residues. The CDR3: CASSLAHGSSYGYTF. CDR3 in DNA: TGTGCCAGCAGCTTAGCGCACGGAAGCAGCTATGGCTACACCTTC.

Ten or more counts support this clonotype. The gene calls are TRBV11-2 and TRBJ2-1; the match to TRBD2 covers 13 bases. From germline, CDR1 is SGHAT and CDR2 FQNNGV. This CDR3 spans 16 amino acids. J was trimmed by 6 bases and V by 3 bases; bases with no gene match: 5. In DNA, the CDR3 is TGTGCCAGCAGCTTGATCGGGACTAGCGGGGCCAATGAGCAGTTCTTC. Its translation: CASSLIGTSGANEQFF.

V and J are TRBV30 and TRBJ1-1; possible D gene TRBD1, 5 bases. The CDR3 sequence is 15 residues long. In germline, CDR1 is GTSNPN, CDR2 SVGIG (reference sequence). V dropped 2 bases and J dropped 5 bases, with 18 bases sitting between them. The CDR3 sequence: CAWSSGATLGTEAFF. The CDR3, as DNA: TGTGCCTGGAGTAGCGGGGCGACTCTGGGGACTGAAGCTTTCTTT. Full variable domain (remainder filled in from reference TRBV30 and TRBJ1-1): SQTIHQWPATLVQPVGSPLSLECTVEGTSNPNLYWYRQAAGRGLQLLFYSVGIGQISSEVPQNLSASRPQDRQFILSSKKLLLSDSGFYLCAWSSGATLGTEAFFGQGTRLTVV.

This clonotype was recorded at least ten times. The chain recombines TRBV6-1 with TRBJ2-1; D is possibly TRBD1 or TRBD2 (6 bases each). The length of the CDR3 is 17 residues. V lost 1 base, J lost 2 bases, and 15 bases lay in between. Per the germline V gene, CDR1 is MNHNS and CDR2 is SASEGT. CDR3 coding DNA: TGTGCCAGCAGTGAAGTGTTCTCGGGGGCGGCCTACAATGAGCAGTTCTTC. Its translation: CASSEVFSGAAYNEQFF.

This clonotype was seen ten or more times. This sequence joins TRBV6-2 or TRBV6-3 and TRBJ2-3; D perhaps matches TRBD2 (6 bases). The germline V gene has CDR1 MNHEY and CDR2 SVGEGT. The CDR3 runs 16 residues. V gave up 2 bases and J gave up 0 bases, with 12 bases separating them. The CDR3 nucleotides are TGTGCCAGCAGTTACGGGACTGAGATTAGCACAGATACGCAGTATTTT. Translating gives CASSYGTEISTDTQYF.

V usage is TRBV30 and J usage is TRBJ1-1; D is unresolved. V dropped 3 bases and J dropped 1 base, with 6 bases sitting between them. The CDR3 runs 12 residues. The V gene's germline CDR1 is GTSNPN and CDR2 SVGIG (reference sequence). DNA for the CDR3: TGTGCCTGGAGAAAAGGGAACACTGAAGCTTTCTTT. It codes for CAWRKGNTEAFF.

Regarding this clonotype: This may stem from a read error, because a much larger clone lies one nucleotide away. V is TRBV27 and J is TRBJ2-3; D possibly corresponds to TRBD1 (5 bases). Deletions cut 8 bases from V and 3 bases from J, with 18 bases between. Germline V gives CDR1 MNHEY, CDR2 SMNVEV (reference sequence). This CDR3 spans 15 amino acids. The CDR3 bases are TGTGCCAGCGGTCCCCAGGGTGGGCGGACAGATACGCAGTATTTT. It codes for CASGPQGGRTDTQYF.

This clonotype was seen a few times. V gene TRBV4-1 combines with J gene TRBJ2-2; unclear D gene. V was shortened by 4 bases and J by 5 bases, with 8 bases between the two germline ends. CDR3 length equals 13 residues. CDR1 is MGHRA and CDR2 is YSYEKL in the germline V gene. Written as DNA, the CDR3 is TGCGCCAGCAGCCCCGAAGGAACCGGGGAGCTGTTTTTT. It is translated as CASSPEGTGELFF.

On this clonotype itself: At one of its ends the junction is not consistent with the germline gene, which may arise from a read error. The chain links TRBV12-3 or TRBV12-4 to TRBJ2-3; tentative D call: TRBD1 (5 bases). CDR3 length: 15 amino acids. This CDR3 reads CASSLGQFGTDAQYF. The CDR3 DNA reads TGTGCCAGCAGCCTAGGACAATTCGGAACAGATGCGCAGTATTTT.

The chain uses TRBV29-1 and TRBJ1-1, with D hard to call. The germline V gene has CDR1 SQVTM and CDR2 ANQGSEA. This CDR3 contains 12 residues. The V gene lost 6 bases and the J gene lost 3 bases, with 11 bases spanning the gap. Here the CDR3 DNA reads TGCAGCGTCCTTGCTTGGGACACTGAAGCTTTCTTT. It yields the protein CSVLAWDTEAFF. Full variable domain (missing parts from reference TRBV29-1 and TRBJ1-1): SAVISQKPSRDICQRGTSLTIQCQVDSQVTMMFWYRQQPGQSLTLIATANQGSEATYESGFVIDKFPISRPNLTFSTLTVSNMSPEDSSIYLCSVLAWDTEAFFGQGTRLTVV.

Many counts were recorded for this clonotype. The V gene is TRBV5-1, the J gene TRBJ2-3; D remains unclear. The germline gives CDR1 SGHRS, CDR2 YFSETQ. This CDR3 comprises 15 residues. The germline V and J ends were trimmed by 0 bases and 4 bases, with 12 bases remaining between them. Here the CDR3 reads CASSLGSGSSDTQYF. The CDR3 region has the DNA TGCGCCAGCAGCTTGGGGAGTGGGTCGTCAGATACGCAGTATTTT.

This clonotype was counted between two and nine times. Being one base from a much bigger clone, this may be a read error. The CDR3 DNA is TGCGCCAGCAGCTTGCGGGACGTCTACAATGAGCAGTACTTC. Its protein is CASSLRDVYNEQYF. The chain links TRBV5-1 to TRBJ2-1; either TRBD1 or TRBD2 may fit D (5 bases each). Gene TRBJ2-7 matches the end of the DNA better, so the J call may be wrong. In germline, CDR1 is SGHRS, CDR2 YFSETQ. The CDR3 is 14 residues long.

This clonotype was observed many times. The V and J genes are TRBV7-2 and TRBJ2-5, with D perhaps TRBD2 (6 bases). This CDR3 spans 16 amino acids. The germline gives CDR1 SGHTA, CDR2 FQGNSA. Trimming stripped 5 bases from V and 2 bases from J, with 18 bases between. The DNA of the CDR3 is TGTGCCAGCAGCCCCGAAGTGGGGGGAGGACAAGAGACCCAGTACTTC. Protein sequence: CASSPEVGGGQETQYF.

This clonotype was detected many times. The genes are TRBV15 and TRBJ2-3; D assignment may be TRBD1 or TRBD2 (5 bases each). The CDR3 covers 15 residues. The germline V gene has CDR1 LNHNV and CDR2 YYDKDF (reference sequence). The germline V and J ends were trimmed by 5 bases and 4 bases, with 16 bases remaining between them. In nucleotides, the CDR3 is TGTGCCACCAGCCCCCCCGGGACGGCAGCAGATACGCAGTATTTT. Translated: CATSPPGTAADTQYF.

With regard to this clonotype: Just one base apart from a much larger clone, this may be a read error. The V call is TRBV28, the J call TRBJ2-7; D perhaps matches TRBD2 (7 bases). The J call may be faulty, since TRBJ2-5 better matches the DNA end. The CDR3 is made up of 17 amino acids. CDR1 and CDR2 (germline): MDHEN, SYDVKM. The CDR3 protein is CAGSLGSGGPLQETQYF. CDR3 nucleotides: TGTGCCGGCAGTTTAGGGTCGGGGGGCCCCCTACAAGAGACCCAGTACTTC.

The sample holds many counts of this clonotype. The genes are TRBV7-2 and TRBJ1-4, with D possibly matching TRBD1 (6 bases). The CDR3 runs 15 residues. V lost 5 bases and J lost 0, with 10 bases in between. Germline V gene sequence: CDR1 SGHTA, CDR2 FQGNSA. In DNA form, the CDR3 reads TGTGCCAGCAGCATACAGGGTTCAACTAATGAAAAACTGTTTTTT. Protein: CASSIQGSTNEKLFF.

For this clonotype: A clone one base away is much larger, so this may be a read error. The gene calls are TRBV7-2 and TRBJ1-6; 7 nucleotides line up with TRBD1. Germline V gene sequence: CDR1 SGHTA, CDR2 FQGNSA. The V gene end was trimmed by 6 bases and the J gene end by 18 bases; junction bases not matched to a gene: 20. The CDR3 has 15 amino acids. CDR3 sequence (DNA): TGTGCCAGCAGTCCGCAGGGGGGAAGCAGTTTAGCCCCCCACTTT. It codes for CASSPQGGSSLAPHF.

This clonotype was detected ten times or more. The chain recombines TRBV9 with TRBJ2-3, with 13 bases aligning to TRBD2. Germline CDR1 reads SGDLS; CDR2 reads YYNGEE. The CDR3 runs 19 residues. V was pared by 0 bases and J by 6 bases, with 13 bases of the junction left unmatched. In DNA form, the CDR3 reads TGTGCCAGCAGCGTAGCTTCTGGGTGGACTAGCGGGGGCCAGGATACGCAGTATTTT. Protein sequence: CASSVASGWTSGGQDTQYF.

The chain links TRBV6-2 or TRBV6-3 to TRBJ1-1; tentative D call: TRBD1 (6 bases). Germline values: CDR1 MNHEY, CDR2 SVGEGT. This CDR3 comprises 13 residues. V was pared by 10 bases and J by 5 bases, with 17 bases between. The CDR3 here is CATYTGARTEAFF. The CDR3 DNA reads as TGTGCCACTTACACGGGGGCTCGGACTGAAGCTTTCTTT.

This clonotype showed up many times. V is TRBV25-1 and J is TRBJ1-2; 7 nucleotides match TRBD1. The CDR3 totals 15 residues. Trimming removed 2 bases from V and 5 bases from J; junction bases left unmatched: 8. The germline V gene encodes CDR1 MGHDK and CDR2 SYGVNS. CDR3 protein: CASSEPRDSTYGYTF. DNA of the CDR3: TGTGCCAGCAGTGAACCCCGGGACAGCACATATGGCTACACCTTC.

This clonotype has just a few counts. The chain recombines TRBV20-1 with TRBJ2-1; D could derive from TRBD1 or TRBD2 (5 bases each). Deletions cut 2 bases from V and 0 bases from J, with 17 bases between. The CDR3 is 17 amino acids. Germline assignment: CDR1 DFQATT and CDR2 SNEGSKA (reference sequence). CDR3 nucleotide sequence: TGCAGTGCTAGATCCGCCCGGGGCGGTCTCTCCTACAATGAGCAGTTCTTC. Amino acid sequence: CSARSARGGLSYNEQFF.

The chain has TRBV30 and TRBJ2-1; 8 bases align to TRBD1. Germline V CDR1 and CDR2: GTSNPN, SVGIG (reference sequence). The ends lost 3 bases at V and 2 bases at J; junction bases unmatched: 6. The CDR3 is 15 residues long. The CDR3 region has the DNA TGTGCCTGGAGCGGACAGGGAAGGGCCTACAATGAGCAGTTCTTC. Translated, it gives CAWSGQGRAYNEQFF. Full variable domain (outside the CDR3, taken from reference TRBV30 and TRBJ2-1): SQTIHQWPATLVQPVGSPLSLECTVEGTSNPNLYWYRQAAGRGLQLLFYSVGIGQISSEVPQNLSASRPQDRQFILSSKKLLLSDSGFYLCAWSGQGRAYNEQFFGPGTRLTVL.

This clonotype was recorded many times. The CDR3 bases are TGTGCCAGCAGCTTCGACAGGGGAGGGCAGCCCCAGCATTTT. It specifies CASSFDRGGQPQHF. The V and J genes are TRBV11-2 and TRBJ1-5, with TRBD1 identical over 8 bases. CDR3 length: 14 residues. V was pared by 3 bases and J by 7 bases, with 5 bases of the junction left unmatched. Germline V gene lookup returns CDR1 SGHAT and CDR2 FQNNGV.